The rows below give T cell receptor beta chains drawn from one sample of a study of cytomegalovirus exposure and HLA in healthy donors. Clones were sequenced by immunoSEQ multiplex PCR, and TCRdb holds only the in-frame ones, with some missing. The sample gives 200,000 to 250,000 clones, 75% to 90% of which show up once; 2.5% to 3.5% is in the top ten. The sequencing input was PBMCs. Every receptor here comes from a woman aged 40-49 years in good health and CMV-seronegative. Both conserved end residues are part of each CDR3. A D gene is named only where the DNA matches it firmly. Some rows have no size entry. The others give once, few or many, or a class for an expanded clone.

clone_size	v_call	j_call	d_call	cdr3_aa	cdr3_nt
.	TRBV5-1	TRBJ2-3	.	CASSSTRGDTQYF	TGCGCCAGCAGCTCCACACGGGGAGATACGCAGTATTTT
.	TRBV7-2	TRBJ2-7	TRBD2	CASSGGLAGGEEQYF	TGTGCCAGCAGCGGGGGACTAGCGGGAGGAGAGGAGCAGTACTTC
.	TRBV12-5	TRBJ2-1	.	CASGLTETGSYNEQFF	TGTGCTAGTGGTTTGACAGAGACGGGATCCTACAATGAGCAGTTCTTC
.	TRBV7-2	TRBJ2-7	TRBD2	CASSRGLAGTYEQYF	TGTGCCAGCAGCCGTGGACTAGCGGGAACGTACGAGCAGTACTTC
.	TRBV13	TRBJ2-7	.	CASRGSGEQYF	TGTGCCAGCAGGGGAAGCGGGGAGCAGTACTTC
few	TRBV5-1	TRBJ2-5	.	CASSRSGEETQYF	TGCGCCAGCAGTAGAAGCGGAGAAGAGACCCAGTACTTC
.	TRBV9	TRBJ2-5	TRBD1	CASSAGTGSETQYF	TGTGCCAGCAGCGCCGGGACAGGGTCAGAGACCCAGTACTTC
once	TRBV7-9	TRBJ2-3	TRBD2	CASSLGLAGTSTDTQYF	TGTGCCAGCAGCTTAGGACTAGCGGGAACTAGCACAGATACGCAGTATTTT
.	TRBV6-5	TRBJ1-5	TRBD1	CASSLTGYQPQHF	TGTGCCAGCAGCCTGACAGGGTACCAGCCCCAGCATTTT
.	TRBV4-1	TRBJ1-2	.	CASSQPRANYGYTF	TGCGCCAGCAGCCAACCCAGGGCCAACTATGGCTACACCTTC
.	TRBV5-1	TRBJ2-7	TRBD1	CASSPTDRGRREQYF	TGCGCCAGCAGCCCCACCGACAGGGGGCGAAGGGAGCAGTACTTC
.	TRBV27	TRBJ2-1	.	CASSSINSGQTYNEQFF	TGTGCCAGCAGTTCCATTAATAGCGGACAAACCTACAATGAGCAGTTCTTC
.	TRBV19	TRBJ2-1	TRBD1	CATKQGRNEQFF	TGTGCCACCAAACAGGGGCGCAATGAGCAGTTCTTC
few	TRBV6-6	TRBJ1-1	.	CATGLIQNTEAFF	TGTGCCACCGGGTTAATACAGAACACTGAAGCTTTCTTT
.	TRBV29-1	TRBJ2-1	.	CSVVFREHPPHNEQFF	TGCAGCGTTGTTTTCCGGGAGCATCCGCCCCATAATGAGCAGTTCTTC
.	TRBV10-2	TRBJ2-3	.	CASKRGQNPGEDTQYF	TGCGCCAGCAAAAGGGGCCAGAACCCGGGGGAAGATACGCAGTATTTT
once	TRBV10-1	TRBJ2-3	TRBD2	CASSDSGSADTQYF	TGCGCCAGCAGTGACAGCGGGAGTGCAGATACGCAGTATTTT
.	TRBV5-6	TRBJ1-4	.	CASSLQGKNEKLFF	TGTGCCAGCAGCCTCCAGGGGAAGAATGAAAAACTGTTTTTT
.	TRBV5-1	TRBJ2-7	.	CASSLVPVSTYEQYF	TGCGCCAGCAGCTTGGTGCCGGTCTCCACCTACGAGCAGTACTTC
.	TRBV30	TRBJ2-7	TRBD1	CAWTGDRSAYEQYF	TGTGCCTGGACTGGGGACAGGTCCGCCTACGAGCAGTACTTC
.	TRBV7-7	TRBJ2-2	.	CASSLDGLNTGELFF	TGTGCCAGCAGCTTAGACGGGTTGAACACCGGGGAGCTGTTTTTT
.	TRBV12-5	TRBJ2-2	TRBD1	CASLGKGTANTGELFF	TGTGCTAGTTTGGGAAAAGGGACAGCTAACACCGGGGAGCTGTTTTTT
once	TRBV28	TRBJ1-4	TRBD1	CASRQGGTGNEKLFF	TGTGCCAGCAGACAAGGCGGGACAGGGAATGAAAAACTGTTTTTT
.	TRBV4-1	TRBJ1-1	.	CASSQGMEMNTEAFF	TGCGCCAGCAGCCAAGGCATGGAGATGAACACTGAAGCTTTCTTT
.	TRBV7-9	TRBJ2-2	.	CASSSTLAGSTGELFF	TGTGCCAGCAGCTCCACGCTGGCGGGATCAACCGGGGAGCTGTTTTTT
once	TRBV10-3	TRBJ2-7	.	CAISELYEQYF	TGTGCCATCAGTGAACTGTACGAGCAGTACTTC
.	TRBV5-4	TRBJ2-2	TRBD1	CASSLTGGENTGELFF	TGTGCCAGCAGCCTAACAGGGGGCGAAAACACCGGGGAGCTGTTTTTT
.	TRBV19	TRBJ1-2	.	CASNVPGESYGYTF	TGTGCCAGTAACGTCCCAGGGGAAAGCTATGGCTACACCTTC
.	TRBV6-5	TRBJ2-7	TRBD2	CASSYPGTSAYEQYF	TGTGCCAGCAGTTACCCTGGGACTAGCGCCTACGAGCAGTACTTC
once	TRBV2	TRBJ2-1	TRBD2	CASSEALRLAGLIGQFF	TGTGCCAGCAGTGAAGCGCTTCGGCTAGCGGGCTTAATAGGGCAGTTCTTC
once	TRBV19	TRBJ2-3	.	CASSLSQGNTDTQYF	TGTGCCAGTAGTCTAAGCCAGGGGAACACAGATACGCAGTATTTT
.	TRBV5-1	TRBJ1-1	TRBD1	CASSLGDRAEAFF	TGCGCCAGCAGCTTGGGGGACAGGGCTGAAGCTTTCTTT
.	TRBV19	TRBJ1-3	TRBD1	CASRRTGTGGNTIYF	TGTGCCAGTAGGCGAACCGGGACAGGGGGAAACACCATATATTTT
.	TRBV28	TRBJ1-5	TRBD1	CASRTQGDHNQPQHF	TGTGCCAGCAGAACTCAGGGGGACCACAATCAGCCCCAGCATTTT
.	TRBV4-1	TRBJ2-3	TRBD2	CASSPYLGGGPGLDTQYF	TGCGCCAGCAGCCCTTACCTTGGGGGAGGGCCGGGTTTGGATACGCAGTATTTT
few	TRBV19	TRBJ1-1	.	CASSEQGEAFF	TGTGCCAGTAGCGAACAGGGTGAAGCTTTCTTT
.	TRBV6-6	TRBJ2-7	TRBD1	CASSYGQGHEQYF	TGTGCCAGCAGTTATGGACAGGGCCACGAGCAGTACTTC
.	TRBV6-1	TRBJ1-6	TRBD1	CASSGDRAYNSPLHF	TGTGCCAGCAGTGGAGACAGGGCCTATAATTCACCCCTCCACTTT
.	TRBV6-5	TRBJ2-2	TRBD1	CASSHDRGHGELFF	TGTGCCAGCAGTCACGACAGGGGCCACGGGGAGCTGTTTTTT
.	TRBV7-9	TRBJ2-1	.	CATDLGGGDSGKFF	TGTGCCACCGACTTAGGGGGGGGTGACAGCGGGAAGTTCTTC
.	TRBV19	TRBJ1-2	.	CATGWGGGGDGYTF	TGTGCCACCGGGTGGGGGGGCGGAGGAGATGGCTACACCTTC
once	TRBV9	TRBJ2-1	.	CASSFASSFQEQFF	TGTGCCAGCAGCTTTGCTTCTAGCTTCCAGGAGCAGTTCTTC
.	TRBV9	TRBJ2-5	TRBD2	CASSVGSSGRGRETQYF	TGTGCCAGCAGCGTAGGATCTAGCGGGAGAGGGCGGGAGACCCAGTACTTC
many	TRBV9	TRBJ2-2	.	CASSADRNTGELFF	TGTGCCAGCAGCGCGGACAGGAACACCGGGGAGCTGTTTTTT
.	TRBV28	TRBJ2-7	.	CASSPWPRTGKYEQYF	TGTGCCAGCAGTCCCTGGCCCCGAACAGGGAAATACGAGCAGTACTTC
.	TRBV7-2	TRBJ2-3	.	CASTTGLTQYF	TGTGCCAGCACCACGGGACTTACGCAGTATTTT
.	TRBV19	TRBJ1-2	.	CASSPHLGGANYGYTF	TGTGCCAGTAGCCCCCATCTGGGAGGCGCTAACTATGGCTACACCTTC
.	TRBV10-1	TRBJ2-7	TRBD2	CASSESWEGTIYEQYF	TGCGCCAGCAGTGAGTCATGGGAGGGTACCATCTACGAGCAGTACTTC
.	TRBV4-1	TRBJ1-6	.	CASSQDETGIPLHF	TGCGCCAGCAGCCAAGACGAAACGGGGATTCCCCTCCACTTT
.	TRBV7-9	TRBJ2-1	.	CASSPIKEQFF	TGTGCCAGCAGCCCTATAAAGGAGCAGTTCTTC
.	TRBV25-1	TRBJ1-2	TRBD1	CASSEPGTGFLNYGYTF	TGTGCCAGCAGTGAACCCGGGACAGGGTTCCTTAACTATGGCTACACCTTC
.	TRBV18	TRBJ1-2	TRBD1	CASSPGQETNYGYTF	TGTGCCAGCTCACCGGGACAGGAGACTAACTATGGCTACACCTTC
.	TRBV12-5	TRBJ1-1	.	CASGLYGLPPTEAFF	TGTGCTAGTGGTTTATACGGTCTACCACCCACTGAAGCTTTCTTT
once	TRBV6-6	TRBJ1-2	.	CASSPRPLGGYTF	TGTGCCAGCAGCCCCCGACCCCTCGGGGGCTACACCTTC
.	TRBV5-1	TRBJ1-6	.	CASSLGSSTPNSPLHF	TGCGCCAGCAGCTTGGGGAGCTCAACCCCTAATTCACCCCTCCACTTT
.	TRBV27	TRBJ2-1	TRBD1	CASRDRDNEQFF	TGTGCCAGCCGGGACAGGGACAATGAGCAGTTCTTC
.	TRBV30	TRBJ2-1	TRBD2	CAWSVAGEVYEQFF	TGTGCCTGGAGTGTAGCGGGAGAGGTGTATGAGCAGTTCTTC
.	TRBV4-1	TRBJ1-4	TRBD1	CASSRGQGTEKLFF	TGCGCCAGCAGCCGCGGACAGGGGACTGAAAAACTGTTTTTT
.	TRBV27	TRBJ1-5	TRBD1	CASSLSWDRVNQPQHF	TGTGCCAGCAGTTTATCCTGGGACAGGGTAAACCAGCCCCAGCATTTT